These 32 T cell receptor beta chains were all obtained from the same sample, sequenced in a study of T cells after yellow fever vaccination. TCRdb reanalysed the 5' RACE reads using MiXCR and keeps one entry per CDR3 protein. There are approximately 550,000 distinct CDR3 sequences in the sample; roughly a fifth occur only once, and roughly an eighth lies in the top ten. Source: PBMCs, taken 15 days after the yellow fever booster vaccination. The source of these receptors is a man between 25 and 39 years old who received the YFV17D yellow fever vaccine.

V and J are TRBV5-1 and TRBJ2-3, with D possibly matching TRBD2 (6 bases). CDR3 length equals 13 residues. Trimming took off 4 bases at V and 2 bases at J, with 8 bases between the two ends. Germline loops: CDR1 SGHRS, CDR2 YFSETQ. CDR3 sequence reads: CASSGGTTDTQYF. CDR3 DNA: TGCGCCAGCAGCGGAGGGACCACAGATACGCAGTATTTT.

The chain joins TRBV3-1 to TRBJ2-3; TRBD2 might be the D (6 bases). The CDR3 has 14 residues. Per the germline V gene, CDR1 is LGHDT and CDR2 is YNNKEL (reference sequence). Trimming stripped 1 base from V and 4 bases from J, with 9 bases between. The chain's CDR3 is CASSQGRASDTQYF. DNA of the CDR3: TGTGCCAGCAGCCAAGGGAGGGCCTCAGATACGCAGTATTTT.

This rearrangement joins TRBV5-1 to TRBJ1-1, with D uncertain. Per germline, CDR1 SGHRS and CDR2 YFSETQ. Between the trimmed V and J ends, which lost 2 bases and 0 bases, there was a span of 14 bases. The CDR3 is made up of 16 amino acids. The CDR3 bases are TGCGCCAGCAGCTTAGACCCCCGGGCTATGAACACTGAAGCTTTCTTT. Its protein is CASSLDPRAMNTEAFF.

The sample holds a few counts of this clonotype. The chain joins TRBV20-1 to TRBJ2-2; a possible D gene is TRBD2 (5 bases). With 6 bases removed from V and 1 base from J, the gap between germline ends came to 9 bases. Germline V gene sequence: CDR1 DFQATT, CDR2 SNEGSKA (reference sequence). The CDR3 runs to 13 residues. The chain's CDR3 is CSARELNTGELFF. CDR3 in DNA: TGCAGTGCCCGGGAATTGAACACCGGGGAGCTGTTTTTT.

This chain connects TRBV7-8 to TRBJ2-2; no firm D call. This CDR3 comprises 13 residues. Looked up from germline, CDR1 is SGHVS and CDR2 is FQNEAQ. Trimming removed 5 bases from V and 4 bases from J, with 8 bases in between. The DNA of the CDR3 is TGTGCCAGCAGCCTCCCTGTCACCGGGGAGCTGTTTTTT. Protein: CASSLPVTGELFF.

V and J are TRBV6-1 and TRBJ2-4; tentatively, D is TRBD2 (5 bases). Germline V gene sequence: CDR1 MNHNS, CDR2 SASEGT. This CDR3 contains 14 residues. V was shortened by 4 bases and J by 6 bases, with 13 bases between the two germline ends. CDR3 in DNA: TGTGCCAGCAGTGTGCGACGAGGGTCAAACATTCAGTACTTC. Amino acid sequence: CASSVRRGSNIQYF.

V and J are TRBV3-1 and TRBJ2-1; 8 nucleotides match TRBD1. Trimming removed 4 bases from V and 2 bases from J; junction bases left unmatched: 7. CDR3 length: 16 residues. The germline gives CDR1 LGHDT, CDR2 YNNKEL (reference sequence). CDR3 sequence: CASSLPGTGTYNEQFF. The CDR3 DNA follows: TGTGCCAGCAGCCTTCCCGGGACAGGTACCTACAATGAGCAGTTCTTC.

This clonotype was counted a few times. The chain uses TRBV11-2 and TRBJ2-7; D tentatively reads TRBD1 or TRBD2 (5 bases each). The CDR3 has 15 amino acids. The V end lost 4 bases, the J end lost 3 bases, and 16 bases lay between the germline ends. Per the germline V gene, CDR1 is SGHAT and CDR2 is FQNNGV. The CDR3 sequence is CASSSDRDAFYEQYF. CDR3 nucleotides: TGTGCCAGCAGCTCGGACCGGGACGCGTTCTACGAGCAGTACTTC.

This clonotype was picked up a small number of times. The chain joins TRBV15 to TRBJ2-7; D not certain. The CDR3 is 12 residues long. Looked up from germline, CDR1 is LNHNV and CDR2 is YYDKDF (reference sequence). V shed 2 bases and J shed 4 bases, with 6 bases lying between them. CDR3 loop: CATSRSDYEQYF. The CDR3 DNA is TGTGCCACCAGCAGATCTGATTACGAGCAGTACTTC.

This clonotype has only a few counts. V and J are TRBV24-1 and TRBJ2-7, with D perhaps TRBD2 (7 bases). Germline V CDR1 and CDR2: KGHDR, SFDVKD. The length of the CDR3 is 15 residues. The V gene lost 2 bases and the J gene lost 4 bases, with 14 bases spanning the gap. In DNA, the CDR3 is TGTGCCACCAGTGATTGGACGGGGGGCCGGTACGAGCAGTACTTC. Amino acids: CATSDWTGGRYEQYF.

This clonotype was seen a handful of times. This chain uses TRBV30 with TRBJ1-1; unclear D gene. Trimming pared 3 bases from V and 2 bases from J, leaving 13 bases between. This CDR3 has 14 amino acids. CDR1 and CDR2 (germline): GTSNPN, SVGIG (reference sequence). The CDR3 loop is CAWRGTAPNTEAFF. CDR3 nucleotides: TGTGCCTGGAGAGGTACAGCCCCAAACACTGAAGCTTTCTTT.

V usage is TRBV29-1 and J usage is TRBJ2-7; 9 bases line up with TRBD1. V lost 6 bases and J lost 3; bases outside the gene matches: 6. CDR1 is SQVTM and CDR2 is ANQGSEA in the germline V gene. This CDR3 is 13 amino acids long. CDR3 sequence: CSVGGTGLYEQYF. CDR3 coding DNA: TGCAGCGTGGGAGGGACAGGGCTCTACGAGCAGTACTTC.

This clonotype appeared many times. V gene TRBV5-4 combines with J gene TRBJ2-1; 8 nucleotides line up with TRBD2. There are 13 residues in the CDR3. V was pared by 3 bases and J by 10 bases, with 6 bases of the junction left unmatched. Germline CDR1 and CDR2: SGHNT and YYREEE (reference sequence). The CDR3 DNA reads TGTGCCAGCAGCTCAGATAGCGGGAACGAGCAGTTCTTC. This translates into CASSSDSGNEQFF.

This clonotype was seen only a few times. CDR3: CATTPGQGVDEQFF. The CDR3 region has the DNA TGCGCCACCACACCGGGACAGGGGGTCGATGAGCAGTTCTTC. The V gene is TRBV10-2, the J gene TRBJ2-1; 11 nucleotides align to TRBD1. V shed 10 bases, J shed 8 bases, and the junction held 10 bases outside the gene matches. CDR1 WSHSY and CDR2 SAAADI come from the germline V gene. The CDR3 is 14 amino acids.

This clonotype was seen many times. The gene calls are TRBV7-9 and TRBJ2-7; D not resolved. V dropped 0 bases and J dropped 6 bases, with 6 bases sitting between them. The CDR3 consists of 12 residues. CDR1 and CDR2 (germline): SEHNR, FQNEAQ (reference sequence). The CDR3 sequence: CASSLAVSEQYF. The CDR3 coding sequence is TGTGCCAGCAGCTTAGCGGTCTCCGAGCAGTACTTC.

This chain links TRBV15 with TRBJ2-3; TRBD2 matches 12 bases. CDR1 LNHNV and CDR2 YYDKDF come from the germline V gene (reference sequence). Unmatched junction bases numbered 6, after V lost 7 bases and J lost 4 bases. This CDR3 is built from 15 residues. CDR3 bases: TGTGCCACCAAAAGGACTAGCGGGACCGCAGATACGCAGTATTTT. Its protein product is CATKRTSGTADTQYF.

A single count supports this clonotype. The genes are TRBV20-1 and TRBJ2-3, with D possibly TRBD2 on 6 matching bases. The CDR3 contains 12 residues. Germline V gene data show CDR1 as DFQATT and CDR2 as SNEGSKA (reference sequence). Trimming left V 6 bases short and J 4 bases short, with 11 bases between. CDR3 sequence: CSASSSADTQYF. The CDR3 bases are TGCAGTGCCAGTTCTAGCGCAGATACGCAGTATTTT.

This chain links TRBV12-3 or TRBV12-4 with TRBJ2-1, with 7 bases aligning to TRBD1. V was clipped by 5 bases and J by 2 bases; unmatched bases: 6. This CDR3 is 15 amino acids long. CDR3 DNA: TGTGCCAGCAGTCAGGGGGTTGGGCCCTACAATGAGCAGTTCTTC. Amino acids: CASSQGVGPYNEQFF.

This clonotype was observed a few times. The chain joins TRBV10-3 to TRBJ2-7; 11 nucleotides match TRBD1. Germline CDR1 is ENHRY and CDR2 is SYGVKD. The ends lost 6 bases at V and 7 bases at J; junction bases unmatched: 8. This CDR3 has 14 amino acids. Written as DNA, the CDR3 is TGTGCCATCAGGCAGGGACAGGGGGGAGTAGAGCAGTACTTC. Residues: CAIRQGQGGVEQYF.

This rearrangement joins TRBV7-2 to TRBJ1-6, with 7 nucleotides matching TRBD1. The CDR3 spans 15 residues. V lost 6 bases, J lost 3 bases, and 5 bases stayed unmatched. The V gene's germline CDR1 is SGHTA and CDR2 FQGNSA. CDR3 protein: CASRDRDSYNSPLHF. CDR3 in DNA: TGTGCCAGCAGGGACCGGGACAGCTATAATTCACCCCTCCACTTT. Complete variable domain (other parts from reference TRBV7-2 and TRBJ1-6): GAGVSQSPSNKVTEKGKDVELRCDPISGHTALYWYRQSLGQGLEFLIYFQGNSAPDKSGLPSDRFSAERTGGSVSTLTIQRTQQEDSAVYLCASRDRDSYNSPLHFGNGTRLTVT.

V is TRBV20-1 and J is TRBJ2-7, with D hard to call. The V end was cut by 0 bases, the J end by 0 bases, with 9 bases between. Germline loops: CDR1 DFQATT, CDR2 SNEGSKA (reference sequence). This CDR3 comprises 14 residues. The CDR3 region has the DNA TGCAGTGCTAGAGATCGAGGAACCTCCTACGAGCAGTACTTC. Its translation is CSARDRGTSYEQYF.

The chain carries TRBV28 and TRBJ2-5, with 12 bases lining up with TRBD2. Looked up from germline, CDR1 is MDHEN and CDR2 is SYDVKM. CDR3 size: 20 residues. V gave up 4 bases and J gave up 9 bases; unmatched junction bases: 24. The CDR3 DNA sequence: TGTGCCAGCAGTTCAATAATCCCTCGGACTAGCGGGGATCGACGGGTTTCCCAGTACTTC. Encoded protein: CASSSIIPRTSGDRRVSQYF. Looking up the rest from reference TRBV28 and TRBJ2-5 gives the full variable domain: DVKVTQSSRYLVKRTGEKVFLECVQDMDHENMFWYRQDPGLGLRLIYFSYDVKMKEKGDIPEGYSVSREKKERFSLILESASTNQTSMYLCASSSIIPRTSGDRRVSQYFGPGTRLLVL.

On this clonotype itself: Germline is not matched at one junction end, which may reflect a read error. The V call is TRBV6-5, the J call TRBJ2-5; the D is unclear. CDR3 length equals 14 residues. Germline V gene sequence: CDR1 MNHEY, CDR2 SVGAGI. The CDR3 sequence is CSSSYSYREETQYF. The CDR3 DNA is TGTTCCAGCAGTTACTCGTATAGAGAAGAGACCCAGTACTTC.

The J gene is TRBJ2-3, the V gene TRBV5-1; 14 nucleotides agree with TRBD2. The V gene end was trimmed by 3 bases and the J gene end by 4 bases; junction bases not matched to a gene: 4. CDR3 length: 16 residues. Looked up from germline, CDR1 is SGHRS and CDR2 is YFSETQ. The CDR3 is CASSSGTSGSADTQYF. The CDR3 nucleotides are TGCGCCAGCAGCTCAGGGACTAGCGGGAGCGCAGATACGCAGTATTTT.

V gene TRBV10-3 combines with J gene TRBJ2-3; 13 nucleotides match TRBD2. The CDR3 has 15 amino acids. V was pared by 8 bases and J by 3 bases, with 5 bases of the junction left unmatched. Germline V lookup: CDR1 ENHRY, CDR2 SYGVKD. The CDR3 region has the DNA TGTGCCATCTCGGGGGGACTAGCGGGAACAGATACGCAGTATTTT. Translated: CAISGGLAGTDTQYF.

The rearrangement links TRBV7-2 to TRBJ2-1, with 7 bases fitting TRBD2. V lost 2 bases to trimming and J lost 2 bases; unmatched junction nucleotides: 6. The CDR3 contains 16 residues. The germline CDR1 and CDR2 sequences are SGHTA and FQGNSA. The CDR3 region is CASSLNAGAPYNEQFF. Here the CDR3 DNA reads TGTGCCAGCAGCTTAAATGCGGGAGCCCCCTACAATGAGCAGTTCTTC.

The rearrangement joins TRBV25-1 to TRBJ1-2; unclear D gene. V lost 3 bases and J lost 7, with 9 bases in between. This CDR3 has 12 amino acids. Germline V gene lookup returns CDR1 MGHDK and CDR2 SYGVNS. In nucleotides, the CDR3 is TGTGCCAGCAGTGAGCCGTCCGGTGGCTACACCTTC. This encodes CASSEPSGGYTF.

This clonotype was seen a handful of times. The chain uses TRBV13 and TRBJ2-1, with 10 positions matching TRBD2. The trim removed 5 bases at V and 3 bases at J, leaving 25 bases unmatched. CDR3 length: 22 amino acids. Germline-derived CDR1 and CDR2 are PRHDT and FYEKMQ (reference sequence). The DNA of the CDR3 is TGTGCCAGCAGCCCCCTACGGGGCTGGGGAGTAGCGGGAGGTCAATACTACAATGAGCAGTTCTTC. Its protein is CASSPLRGWGVAGGQYYNEQFF.

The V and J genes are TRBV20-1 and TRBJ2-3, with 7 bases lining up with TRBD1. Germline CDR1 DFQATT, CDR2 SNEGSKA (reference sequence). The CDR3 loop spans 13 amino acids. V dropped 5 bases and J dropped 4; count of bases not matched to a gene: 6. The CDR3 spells CSASGGLADTQYF. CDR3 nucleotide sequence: TGCAGTGCTTCAGGGGGATTGGCAGATACGCAGTATTTT.

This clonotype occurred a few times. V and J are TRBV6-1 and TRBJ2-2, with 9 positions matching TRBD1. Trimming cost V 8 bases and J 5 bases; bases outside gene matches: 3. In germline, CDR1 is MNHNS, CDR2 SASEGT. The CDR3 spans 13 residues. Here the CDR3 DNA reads TGTGCCAGCGGGACAGGGCGGACCGGGGAGCTGTTTTTT. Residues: CASGTGRTGELFF.

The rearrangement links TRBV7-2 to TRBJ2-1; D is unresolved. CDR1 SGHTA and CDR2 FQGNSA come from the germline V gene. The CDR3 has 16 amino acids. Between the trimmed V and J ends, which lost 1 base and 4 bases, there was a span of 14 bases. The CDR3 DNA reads TGTGCCAGCAGCTTAGTCGCCGTGTCACCATACAATGAGCAGTTCTTC. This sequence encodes CASSLVAVSPYNEQFF. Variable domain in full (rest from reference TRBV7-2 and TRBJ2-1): GAGVSQSPSNKVTEKGKDVELRCDPISGHTALYWYRQSLGQGLEFLIYFQGNSAPDKSGLPSDRFSAERTGGSVSTLTIQRTQQEDSAVYLCASSLVAVSPYNEQFFGPGTRLTVL.

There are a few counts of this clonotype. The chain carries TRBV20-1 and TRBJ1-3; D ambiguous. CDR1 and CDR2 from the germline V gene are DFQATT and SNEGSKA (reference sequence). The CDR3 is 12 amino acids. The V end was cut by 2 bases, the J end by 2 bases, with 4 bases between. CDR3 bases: TGCAGTGCTAGACAGGCTGGAAACACCATATATTTT. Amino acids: CSARQAGNTIYF.